The TCR beta chain under discussion was sequenced for a study of T cell repertoires in cytomegalovirus infection. For the study at large: An indication of both CMV infection and matching HLA type came from public TCR beta signatures. Study conclusions and caveats: People with CMV and the relevant HLA were identified by cumulative public TCR beta family frequency.

This clonotype occurred once. Its matching antigen is unknown. Germline CDR1 reads MNHEY; CDR2 reads SVGAGI. The ends were cut back, 5 bases at V and 1 base at J, with 11 bases in the middle. There are 14 residues in the CDR3. TCRdb processed the reads anew with MiXCR; each CDR3 protein has one entry. The data contain about 470,000 distinct CDR3 sequences, roughly 43% of them singletons. The source was cultured PBMCs, collected from culture after CMV antigen stimulation. This TCR derives from a human donor in good health (CMV status not recorded). Some clones in this sample may be carry-over from other donors' samples. V gene TRBV6-5 combines with J gene TRBJ2-5; D is unclear. For the CDR3, the DNA is TGTGCCAGCAGTCCCTACGTCTGCCAAGAGACCCAGTACTTC. Its translation: CASSPYVCQETQYF.